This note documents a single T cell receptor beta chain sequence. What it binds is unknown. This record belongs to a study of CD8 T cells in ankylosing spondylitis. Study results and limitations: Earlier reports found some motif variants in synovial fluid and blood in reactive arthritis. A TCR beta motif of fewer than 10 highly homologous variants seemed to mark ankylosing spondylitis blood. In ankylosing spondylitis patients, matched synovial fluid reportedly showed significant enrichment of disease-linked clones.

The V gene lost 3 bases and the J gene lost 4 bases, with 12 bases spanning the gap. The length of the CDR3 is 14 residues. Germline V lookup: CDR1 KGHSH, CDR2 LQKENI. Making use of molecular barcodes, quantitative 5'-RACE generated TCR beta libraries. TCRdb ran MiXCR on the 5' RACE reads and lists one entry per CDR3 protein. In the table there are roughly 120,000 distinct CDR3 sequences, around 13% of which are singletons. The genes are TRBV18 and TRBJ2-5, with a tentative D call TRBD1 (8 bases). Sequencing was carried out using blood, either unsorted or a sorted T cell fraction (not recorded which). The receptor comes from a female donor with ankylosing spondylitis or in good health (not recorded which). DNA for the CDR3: TGTGCCAGCTCACCGGGAGGGACAGGAGAGACCCAGTACTTC. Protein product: CASSPGGTGETQYF.